One sample yielded the 8 T cell receptor beta chains listed below, sequenced in a study of cytomegalovirus exposure and HLA in healthy donors. PCR employed 60 Vbeta and 13 Jbeta primers. Repertoires were generated with immunoSEQ multiplex PCR, while TCRdb's copy carries only in-frame clones and drops some. The sample comprises fewer than 250,000 clones, around 90% of which are singletons, and approximately 1.1% rests with the top ten. Sequencing was done on a sample of PBMCs. Every receptor here comes from a boy between 2 and 10 years old in good health and CMV-seronegative.

J is TRBJ1-1 and V is TRBV25-1; D is undetermined. With 4 bases removed from V and 1 base from J, the gap between germline ends came to 7 bases. Germline CDR1 MGHDK, CDR2 SYGVNS. The CDR3 is 13 amino acids. CDR3 in DNA: TGTGCCAGCAGTGTTGGAGCGAACACTGAAGCTTTCTTT. It specifies CASSVGANTEAFF.

V and J are TRBV19 and TRBJ1-1; 10 nucleotides agree with TRBD1. The CDR3 consists of 14 residues. V gave up 8 bases and J gave up 3 bases; unmatched junction bases: 6. Germline values: CDR1 LNHDA, CDR2 SQIVND (reference sequence). The CDR3 DNA reads TGTGCCAGTGGAGCCGGGACAGGGGACACTGAAGCTTTCTTT. This codes for CASGAGTGDTEAFF. The whole variable domain, remainder taken from reference TRBV19 and TRBJ1-1, is DGGITQSPKYLFRKEGQNVTLSCEQNLNHDAMYWYRQDPGQGLRLIYYSQIVNDFQKGDIAEGYSVSREKKESFPLTVTSAQKNPTAFYLCASGAGTGDTEAFFGQGTRLTVV.

The chain combines TRBV7-2 with TRBJ1-2, with TRBD1 as a possible D gene (6 bases). The CDR3 is made up of 16 amino acids. Germline lookup yields CDR1 SGHTA and CDR2 FQGNSA. Trimming pared 6 bases from V and 1 base from J, leaving 18 bases between. Here the CDR3 DNA reads TGTGCCAGCAGATTAAATTCAGGGGATTTTAACTATGGCTACACCTTC. As protein: CASRLNSGDFNYGYTF. The entire variable domain, with the rest obtained from reference TRBV7-2 and TRBJ1-2, is as follows: GAGVSQSPSNKVTEKGKDVELRCDPISGHTALYWYRQSLGQGLEFLIYFQGNSAPDKSGLPSDRFSAERTGGSVSTLTIQRTQQEDSAVYLCASRLNSGDFNYGYTFGSGTRLTVV.

This clone was seen a single time. V is TRBV10-3 and J is TRBJ1-5; 7 bases agree with TRBD1. With 8 bases clipped from V and 5 bases from J, the junction kept 9 bases outside the gene matches. The germline gives CDR1 ENHRY, CDR2 SYGVKD. This CDR3 is built from 14 residues. The CDR3 is CAIARSGGDQPQHF. In DNA form, the CDR3 reads TGTGCCATCGCCCGATCAGGGGGAGATCAGCCCCAGCATTTT.

The rearrangement links TRBV5-6 to TRBJ2-3; TRBD1 matches at 7 bases. The junction had 19 bases not matched to a gene; V was cut back by 4 bases and J by 8 bases. The length of the CDR3 is 17 residues. Germline loops: CDR1 SGHDT, CDR2 YYEEEE. This CDR3 reads CASSAVSRDSLEGTQYF. The CDR3, as DNA: TGTGCCAGCAGCGCCGTTTCTCGGGACAGTCTAGAAGGTACGCAGTATTTT. The variable domain in full, with the rest retrieved from reference TRBV5-6 and TRBJ2-3, is DAGVTQSPTHLIKTRGQQVTLRCSPKSGHDTVSWYQQALGQGPQFIFQYYEEEERQRGNFPDRFSGHQFPNYSSELNVNALLLGDSALYLCASSAVSRDSLEGTQYFGPGTRLTVL.

This clone has just a few counts. This chain uses TRBV5-1 with TRBJ1-4; TRBD1 matches at 8 bases. The V gene's germline CDR1 is SGHRS and CDR2 YFSETQ. The CDR3 has 14 amino acids. Trimming at V came to 0 bases and at J to 7 bases, leaving 2 bases not matched to a gene. CDR3: CASSLAGGSEKLFF. The CDR3 DNA follows: TGCGCCAGCAGCTTGGCAGGGGGCAGTGAAAAACTGTTTTTT.

V usage is TRBV7-6 and J usage is TRBJ1-1; D is unclear. The germline CDR1 and CDR2 sequences are SGHVS and FNYEAQ. This CDR3 contains 13 residues. The germline V and J ends were trimmed by 1 base and 4 bases, with 7 bases remaining between them. CDR3 bases: TGTGCCAGCAGCTTAGAACAGTCCACTGAAGCTTTCTTT. Translating it yields CASSLEQSTEAFF.

The chain joins TRBV4-1 to TRBJ2-7; weak D call: TRBD2 (6 bases). Germline V gene sequence: CDR1 MGHRA, CDR2 YSYEKL. Trimming removed 0 bases at V and 2 bases at J, with 11 bases between. The CDR3 has 15 amino acids. The CDR3 DNA follows: TGCGCCAGCAGCCAAGAGGGAGTAGCGGCCTACGAGCAGTACTTC. It is translated as CASSQEGVAAYEQYF.